This TCR beta chain was sequenced in a study of regulatory T cells in long-lasting Graves disease. Arm-PCR of CDR3 regions and iRepertoire HTBI primers were the basis on which TCR beta libraries were built. TCRdb called the multiplex PCR reads again in MiXCR, with one record for every CDR3 protein. The sample yields a few hundred thousand distinct CDR3 sequences, about 10% seen once. In regard to this clonotype: No antigen is known for it.

Points from the study as a whole: Investigators studied peripheral blood only, not thyroid tissue. The persistent group shared around 2,600 public clonotypes, more than the roughly 970 shared by new patients.

Time point denoted: newly diagnosed GD, antithyroid drugs for less than 3 months. RNA isolated from PBMCs was used to make the TCR library. Separately, the same data were catalogued under a study of T cells in Graves' hyperthyroidism and ophthalmopathy. This second study says: Patients between 18 and 65 years old had hyperthyroidism, newly diagnosed and lasting under 2 months.

The sample consisted of peripheral blood mononuclear cells (PBMCs), taken at new diagnosis, from a patient treated with antithyroid drugs. The clonotype comes from a woman between 18 and 29 years old with Graves disease.

The CDR3 sequence is CASSHQGQPNYGYTF. As DNA, the CDR3 is TGTGCCAGCAGCCACCAGGGGCAGCCTAACTATGGCTACACCTTC. The rearrangement uses TRBV14 and TRBJ1-2, with D perhaps matching TRBD1 (6 bases). From germline, CDR1 is SGHDN and CDR2 FVKESK. The CDR3 is made up of 15 amino acids. V lost 3 bases, J lost 0 bases, and 11 bases lay in between.